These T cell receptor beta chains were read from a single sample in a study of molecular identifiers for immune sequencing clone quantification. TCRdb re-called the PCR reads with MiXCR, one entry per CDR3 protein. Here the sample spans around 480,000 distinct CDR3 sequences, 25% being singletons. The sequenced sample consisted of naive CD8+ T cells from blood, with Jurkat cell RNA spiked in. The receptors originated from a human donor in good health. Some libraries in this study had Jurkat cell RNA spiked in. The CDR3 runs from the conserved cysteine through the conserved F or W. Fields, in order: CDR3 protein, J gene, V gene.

cdr3_aa: CAGGGTTSGGANEQFF; j_call: TRBJ2-1; v_call: TRBV2
cdr3_aa: CASSSPYGTMNTEAFF; j_call: TRBJ1-1; v_call: TRBV6-2/TRBV6-3
cdr3_aa: CASSHRGYNQPQHF; j_call: TRBJ1-5; v_call: TRBV6-2/TRBV6-3
cdr3_aa: CASTPGPGYSYEQYF; j_call: TRBJ2-7; v_call: TRBV12-3/TRBV12-4
cdr3_aa: CASSQSKTYEQYF; j_call: TRBJ2-7; v_call: TRBV4-3
cdr3_aa: CASSSLLQPQDTQYF; j_call: TRBJ2-3; v_call: TRBV2
cdr3_aa: CASTGLADTDTQYF; j_call: TRBJ2-3; v_call: TRBV7-9
cdr3_aa: CSARDLTEHEQYF; j_call: TRBJ2-7; v_call: TRBV20-1
cdr3_aa: CASSQTTASIPGNEQFF; j_call: TRBJ2-1; v_call: TRBV4-3
cdr3_aa: CASSQTLLGGFVGYEQYF; j_call: TRBJ2-7; v_call: TRBV14
cdr3_aa: CAIRPPGLGYEQYF; j_call: TRBJ2-7; v_call: TRBV10-3
cdr3_aa: CASSLAVYTEAFF; j_call: TRBJ1-1; v_call: TRBV27
cdr3_aa: CASSQFGPLSSSTDTQYF; j_call: TRBJ2-3; v_call: TRBV4-3
cdr3_aa: CASSSTGLASDTQYF; j_call: TRBJ2-3; v_call: TRBV5-5
cdr3_aa: CASSFRFQPQHF; j_call: TRBJ1-5; v_call: TRBV28
cdr3_aa: CASSLRWTSGITDTQYF; j_call: TRBJ2-3; v_call: TRBV19
cdr3_aa: CASSVRPMRAQETQYF; j_call: TRBJ2-5; v_call: TRBV5-5
cdr3_aa: CASSRRTGTSGFGYEQYF; j_call: TRBJ2-7; v_call: TRBV6-5
cdr3_aa: CASSQPGVEDEQYF; j_call: TRBJ2-7; v_call: TRBV4-1
cdr3_aa: CASSGTSGVSGELFF; j_call: TRBJ2-2; v_call: TRBV7-9
cdr3_aa: CASSEAGRNYGYTF; j_call: TRBJ1-2; v_call: TRBV6-1
cdr3_aa: CASSFTRTFMEANYEQYF; j_call: TRBJ2-7; v_call: TRBV5-6
cdr3_aa: CASSYGTGGDRTEAFF; j_call: TRBJ1-1; v_call: TRBV6-6
cdr3_aa: CASSFSTGMNTEAFF; j_call: TRBJ1-1; v_call: TRBV7-9
cdr3_aa: CASKRFTGELFF; j_call: TRBJ2-2; v_call: TRBV27
cdr3_aa: CASSLILAGSSSTDTQYF; j_call: TRBJ2-3; v_call: TRBV27
cdr3_aa: CASSYSSGGDYEQYF; j_call: TRBJ2-7; v_call: TRBV6-5
cdr3_aa: CASGRGTANTGELFF; j_call: TRBJ2-2; v_call: TRBV12-3/TRBV12-4
cdr3_aa: CASSRDPLNTEAFF; j_call: TRBJ1-1; v_call: TRBV4-1
cdr3_aa: CASSQDLYSGANVLTF; j_call: TRBJ2-6; v_call: TRBV3-1
cdr3_aa: CASSQGTGLANNQPQHF; j_call: TRBJ1-5; v_call: TRBV3-1
cdr3_aa: CASSRGGGGLTDTQYF; j_call: TRBJ2-3; v_call: TRBV7-6
cdr3_aa: CASSYTSGSHNEQFF; j_call: TRBJ2-1; v_call: TRBV28
cdr3_aa: CASSLGLAGDVEQYF; j_call: TRBJ2-7; v_call: TRBV7-9
cdr3_aa: CASSFGRSNTEAFF; j_call: TRBJ1-1; v_call: TRBV7-9